This T cell receptor beta chain was sequenced in a study of multiple sclerosis patients with progressive multifocal leukoencephalopathy. Clones were sequenced by immunoSEQ multiplex PCR, and TCRdb holds only the in-frame ones, with some missing. The sample contains more than 30,000 clones, 80% to 90% of which appear only once. Time point specified: time of PML onset. After roughly 16 to 60 months on natalizumab, the natalizumab-treated patients developed PML. The T3 samples were drawn when PML began. Per the germline V gene, CDR1 is ENHRY and CDR2 is SYGVKD. The CDR3 is made up of 14 amino acids. Findings of the study overall: Most PML patients had lower entropy, suggesting less diverse TRB repertoires.

A note on this clone: What it recognizes is unknown. The junction departs from germline at one end; a sequencing error may be responsible.

This TCR was recovered from a woman between 35 and 50 years old with progressive multifocal leukoencephalopathy. The V call is TRBV10-3, the J call TRBJ2-7; D may match TRBD1 or TRBD2 (6 bases each). This material consisted of PBMCs, taken from a patient treated with natalizumab. The CDR3 protein is CAISDGGRTYERYF. CDR3 sequence (DNA): TGTGCCATCAGTGACGGGGGCCGAACCTACGAGCGGTACTTC.